The 32 T cell receptor beta chains reported below all come from one sample, sequenced in a study of blood T cell repertoires in COVID-19. The repertoire was sequenced with immunoSEQ multiplex PCR; TCRdb's copy has only in-frame clones and lacks some. Here the sample spans some 250,000 clones, 70% to 90% being singletons. The material sequenced was peripheral blood. Receptors originate from a man aged 55 to 70 with acute or convalescent COVID-19.

The V call is TRBV18, the J call TRBJ2-2; 7 positions match TRBD1. The CDR3 spans 15 residues. With V trimmed by 3 bases and J by 2 bases, 3 bases remained unmatched. The germline gives CDR1 KGHSH, CDR2 LQKENI. Written as DNA, the CDR3 is TGTGCCAGCTCACCTGGACAGGCCAACACCGGGGAGCTGTTTTTT. As protein: CASSPGQANTGELFF. Together with reference TRBV18 and TRBJ2-2, the CDR3 gives the full variable domain: NAGVMQNPRHLVRRRGQEARLRCSPMKGHSHVYWYRQLPEEGLKFMVYLQKENIIDESGMPKERFSAEFPKEGPSILRIQQVVRGDSAAYFCASSPGQANTGELFFGEGSRLTVL.

This chain uses TRBV30 with TRBJ2-6; D is ambiguous. Germline CDR1 is GTSNPN and CDR2 is SVGIG (reference sequence). The germline V and J ends were trimmed by 2 bases and 3 bases, with 5 bases remaining between them. This CDR3 comprises 13 residues. Here the CDR3 reads CAWSNNGANVLTF. CDR3 nucleotides: TGTGCCTGGAGTAACAATGGGGCCAACGTCCTGACTTTC.

This clone was observed a few times. The chain has TRBV7-2 and TRBJ2-1; the D is unclear. The CDR3 extends over 14 amino acids. Germline assignment: CDR1 SGHTA and CDR2 FQGNSA. The V end lost 1 base, the J end lost 8 bases, and 12 bases lay between the germline ends. This chain's CDR3 is CASSLDPGFDEQFF. The CDR3 nucleotides read TGTGCCAGCAGCTTAGATCCGGGTTTCGATGAGCAGTTCTTC.

The genes are TRBV24-1 and TRBJ1-1, with 7 nucleotides matching TRBD1. CDR3 size: 13 residues. Looked up from germline, CDR1 is KGHDR and CDR2 is SFDVKD. After removal of 9 bases from V and 2 bases from J, the junction contained 5 bases not matched to a gene. CDR3 sequence reads: CATLGQPNTEAFF. Written as DNA, the CDR3 is TGTGCCACCTTGGGACAGCCCAACACTGAAGCTTTCTTT.

This CDR3 is CSVEDIIDGVGAGNYGYTF. The DNA for the CDR3 is TGCAGCGTTGAAGATATCATAGATGGTGTCGGTGCAGGGAACTATGGCTACACCTTC. The chain carries TRBV29-1 and TRBJ1-2; D perhaps matches TRBD1 (5 bases). Germline V gives CDR1 SQVTM, CDR2 ANQGSEA. This CDR3 spans 19 amino acids. Trimming took 0 bases from V and 2 from J, leaving 25 bases between them.

V is TRBV7-9 and J is TRBJ2-1, with 11 bases identical to TRBD2. With V trimmed by 0 bases and J by 3 bases, 1 base remained unmatched. In germline, CDR1 is SEHNR, CDR2 FQNEAQ (reference sequence). The CDR3 sequence is 16 residues long. The CDR3 here is CASSLATSGNYNEQFF. The CDR3 DNA follows: TGTGCCAGCAGCTTAGCGACTAGCGGGAACTACAATGAGCAGTTCTTC. The complete variable domain, with remaining parts taken from reference TRBV7-9 and TRBJ2-1, reads DTGVSQNPRHKITKRGQNVTFRCDPISEHNRLYWYRQTLGQGPEFLTYFQNEAQLEKSRLLSDRFSAERPKGSFSTLEIQRTEQGDSAMYLCASSLATSGNYNEQFFGPGTRLTVL.

The chain combines TRBV28 with TRBJ2-7; unclear D gene. Per germline, CDR1 MDHEN and CDR2 SYDVKM. V was cut by 2 bases and J by 4 bases, with 18 bases left in between. The CDR3 has 16 amino acids. CDR3 nucleotides: TGTGCCAGCAGTTTAAATGCCTGGTCAGATGAATACGAGCAGTACTTC. Translating gives CASSLNAWSDEYEQYF.

This chain links TRBV19 with TRBJ1-4, with a weak D call TRBD1 (5 bases). V was trimmed by 7 bases and J by 0 bases, leaving 9 bases between them. Germline loops: CDR1 LNHDA, CDR2 SQIVND (reference sequence). This CDR3 comprises 14 residues. The CDR3 sequence is CASTVGPTNEKLFF. CDR3 nucleotides: TGTGCCAGTACCGTGGGGCCAACTAATGAAAAACTGTTTTTT. The variable domain in full, completed from reference TRBV19 and TRBJ1-4, reads DGGITQSPKYLFRKEGQNVTLSCEQNLNHDAMYWYRQDPGQGLRLIYYSQIVNDFQKGDIAEGYSVSREKKESFPLTVTSAQKNPTAFYLCASTVGPTNEKLFFGSGTQLSVL.

V is TRBV29-1 and J is TRBJ1-2, with D possibly being TRBD1 (5 bases). From germline, CDR1 is SQVTM and CDR2 ANQGSEA. V lost 5 bases to trimming and J lost 3 bases, with 13 bases between them. The CDR3 length is 13 residues. This chain's CDR3 is CSVSGGEYYGYTF. CDR3 DNA: TGCAGCGTTTCGGGGGGGGAATACTATGGCTACACCTTC.

This chain joins TRBV10-2 and TRBJ2-5; 7 bases fit TRBD2. The CDR3 contains 16 residues. V shed 2 bases and J 0 bases; nucleotides not matched to a gene: 6. CDR1 WSHSY and CDR2 SAAADI come from the germline V gene. The CDR3 nucleotides read TGCGCCAGCAGTGAGCCCGGGCTAGCGGACCAAGAGACCCAGTACTTC. Its translation is CASSEPGLADQETQYF.

V usage is TRBV18 and J usage is TRBJ2-5; a possible D gene is TRBD2 (6 bases). Per germline, CDR1 KGHSH and CDR2 LQKENI. Trimming stripped 4 bases from V and 2 bases from J, with 11 bases between. This CDR3 has 14 residues. In DNA form, the CDR3 reads TGTGCCAGCTCACTCCCCCGGGGGCAAGAGACCCAGTACTTC. Amino acid sequence: CASSLPRGQETQYF.

This clone was seen just once. This chain links TRBV11-3 with TRBJ2-7; 7 nucleotides line up with TRBD1. The CDR3 consists of 12 residues. Germline-derived CDR1 and CDR2 are SGHNT and YENEEA. The trim removed 6 bases at V and 4 bases at J, leaving 3 bases unmatched. CDR3 residues: CASRDRIYEQYF. The CDR3 DNA reads as TGTGCCAGCAGGGACAGGATTTACGAGCAGTACTTC. Supplemented by reference TRBV11-3 and TRBJ2-7, the full variable domain reads EAGVVQSPRYKIIEKKQPVAFWCNPISGHNTLYWYLQNLGQGPELLIRYENEEAVDDSQLPKDRFSAERLKGVDSTLKIQPAELGDSAVYLCASRDRIYEQYFGPGTRLTVT.

The chain combines TRBV5-1 with TRBJ1-3; perhaps TRBD1 as D (5 bases). The length of the CDR3 is 16 residues. Trimming removed 0 bases at V and 0 bases at J, with 10 bases between. Germline V gene sequence: CDR1 SGHRS, CDR2 YFSETQ. For the CDR3, the DNA is TGCGCCAGCAGCTTGGCAGGGTGGACCTCTGGAAACACCATATATTTT. Translating gives CASSLAGWTSGNTIYF. The full variable domain, with the rest looked up from reference TRBV5-1 and TRBJ1-3, is KAGVTQTPRYLIKTRGQQVTLSCSPISGHRSVSWYQQTPGQGLQFLFEYFSETQRNKGNFPGRFSGRQFSNSRSEMNVSTLELGDSALYLCASSLAGWTSGNTIYFGEGSWLTVV.

The chain employs TRBV27 and TRBJ2-7; TRBD1 aligns across 10 bases. The CDR3 spans 14 residues. Germline CDR1 and CDR2: MNHEY and SMNVEV (reference sequence). The ends lost 5 bases at V and 7 bases at J; junction bases unmatched: 8. Here the CDR3 DNA reads TGTGCCAGCAGTGTGGGACAGGGGTTCAGGGAGCAGTACTTC. Encoded protein: CASSVGQGFREQYF.

Worth noting for this clone: The junction departs from germline at one end; a sequencing error may be responsible. The chain employs TRBV12-3 or TRBV12-4 and TRBJ2-7; 7 positions match TRBD1. This CDR3 has 12 residues. CDR3 DNA sequence: TGTGCCAGCAGTTTAGCGATGAGGGGGCAACACTTC. This gives the protein CASSLAMRGQHF.

The J gene is TRBJ2-7, the V gene TRBV5-1, with TRBD1 matching over 7 bases. Germline V lookup: CDR1 SGHRS, CDR2 YFSETQ. Trimming cost V 4 bases and J 1 base; bases outside gene matches: 8. This CDR3 is 15 amino acids long. The CDR3 DNA reads TGCGCCAGCAGCCCCGAAGGGACAGCTTCCTACGAGCAGTACTTC. The encoded protein is CASSPEGTASYEQYF. Supplemented by reference TRBV5-1 and TRBJ2-7, the full variable domain reads KAGVTQTPRYLIKTRGQQVTLSCSPISGHRSVSWYQQTPGQGLQFLFEYFSETQRNKGNFPGRFSGRQFSNSRSEMNVSTLELGDSALYLCASSPEGTASYEQYFGPGTRLTVT.

The chain couples TRBV5-8 to TRBJ1-1; D not certain. In germline, CDR1 is SGHTS, CDR2 YDEGEE. V gave up 0 bases and J gave up 1 base, with 4 bases separating them. CDR3 size: 13 residues. DNA for the CDR3: TGTGCCAGCAGCTTGGACAGGAACACTGAAGCTTTCTTT. Protein product: CASSLDRNTEAFF.

This chain uses TRBV20-1 with TRBJ2-7, with D tentatively TRBD1 (6 bases). Germline V gene sequence: CDR1 DFQATT, CDR2 SNEGSKA (reference sequence). Trimming took 6 bases from V and 7 from J, leaving 13 bases between them. The length of the CDR3 is 11 residues. The CDR3 region has the DNA TGCAGTGCGGCCCGGGGACAAGAGCAGTACTTC. It specifies CSAARGQEQYF.

The genes are TRBV25-1 and TRBJ1-6; 10 bases are shared with TRBD1. V lost 3 bases and J lost 7; bases outside the gene matches: 3. This CDR3 contains 15 residues. Germline V gene sequence: CDR1 MGHDK, CDR2 SYGVNS. The CDR3 coding sequence is TGTGCCAGCAGTGACGGGACAGGGGACAATTCACCCCTCCACTTT. Translated, it gives CASSDGTGDNSPLHF.

The rearrangement uses TRBV6-2 or TRBV6-3 and TRBJ1-5, with D possibly being TRBD1 (5 bases). V shed 3 bases and J shed 7 bases, with 13 bases lying between them. Germline values: CDR1 MNHEY, CDR2 SVGEGT. The CDR3 covers 14 residues. The CDR3 sequence is CASSYFQGAQPQHF. The CDR3 DNA is TGTGCCAGCAGTTATTTCCAGGGTGCCCAGCCCCAGCATTTT.

This chain links TRBV27 with TRBJ2-5; weak D call: TRBD2 (5 bases). V shed 3 bases and J shed 9 bases, with 14 bases lying between them. Looked up from germline, CDR1 is MNHEY and CDR2 is SMNVEV (reference sequence). The CDR3 extends over 13 amino acids. In nucleotides, the CDR3 is TGTGCCAGCAGTTTGAGCTGGATCGGGGCCCAGTACTTC. Its translation: CASSLSWIGAQYF.

The rearrangement joins TRBV28 to TRBJ2-7; 8 bases fit TRBD2. J gave up 1 base and V 10 bases, and 12 bases lay outside the gene matches. CDR1 is MDHEN, CDR2 SYDVKM, per germline. This CDR3 contains 15 residues. The CDR3 loop reads CATLRGASGSYEQYF. DNA for the CDR3: TGTGCCACACTCCGGGGGGCTAGCGGGTCCTACGAGCAGTACTTC. The whole variable domain, filled in from reference TRBV28 and TRBJ2-7, reads DVKVTQSSRYLVKRTGEKVFLECVQDMDHENMFWYRQDPGLGLRLIYFSYDVKMKEKGDIPEGYSVSREKKERFSLILESASTNQTSMYLCATLRGASGSYEQYFGPGTRLTVT.

This rearrangement joins TRBV9 to TRBJ2-3; TRBD2 aligns across 9 bases. The CDR3 length is 15 residues. V lost 4 bases and J lost 3; bases outside the gene matches: 6. The germline V gene has CDR1 SGDLS and CDR2 YYNGEE. Here the CDR3 reads CASSPWTSETDTQYF. Written as DNA, the CDR3 is TGTGCCAGCAGCCCATGGACTAGCGAAACAGATACGCAGTATTTT. The full variable domain, rest sourced from reference TRBV9 and TRBJ2-3, is DSGVTQTPKHLITATGQRVTLRCSPRSGDLSVYWYQQSLDQGLQFLIQYYNGEERAKGNILERFSAQQFPDLHSELNLSSLELGDSALYFCASSPWTSETDTQYFGPGTRLTVL.

V is TRBV11-2 and J is TRBJ2-3; no reliable D call. V was shortened by 0 bases and J by 6 bases, with 13 bases between the two germline ends. Germline V gene lookup returns CDR1 SGHAT and CDR2 FQNNGV. CDR3 length: 15 amino acids. CDR3 residues: CASSLELALWDTQYF. Written as DNA, the CDR3 is TGTGCCAGCAGCTTAGAATTGGCCTTATGGGATACGCAGTATTTT.

The chain is built from TRBV5-6 and TRBJ2-7; 9 bases are a match to TRBD1. The CDR3 is 13 residues long. V dropped 4 bases and J dropped 5; count of bases not matched to a gene: 4. CDR1 and CDR2 from the germline V gene are SGHDT and YYEEEE. CDR3 DNA: TGTGCCAGCAGCAGGGACAGGGCGAACGAGCAGTACTTC. It yields the protein CASSRDRANEQYF.

A few counts support this clone. The chain links TRBV9 to TRBJ2-3, with 10 bases identical to TRBD2. The CDR3 consists of 15 residues. Germline CDR1 and CDR2: SGDLS and YYNGEE. V shed 6 bases and J 4 bases; nucleotides not matched to a gene: 8. CDR3 sequence (DNA): TGTGCCAGCACCCCTAGCGGGAGTTGGGCAGATACGCAGTATTTT. Translated, it gives CASTPSGSWADTQYF.

This sequence joins TRBV6-2 or TRBV6-3 and TRBJ2-1; 11 positions match TRBD2. This CDR3 has 16 amino acids. V shed 1 base and J 4 bases; nucleotides not matched to a gene: 3. Germline-derived CDR1 and CDR2 are MNHEY and SVGEGT. In nucleotides, the CDR3 is TGTGCCAGCAGTTACTTGGTAGCGGGAGGGTACAATGAGCAGTTCTTC. Translating gives CASSYLVAGGYNEQFF.

The chain has TRBV5-1 and TRBJ1-4, with no clear D. This CDR3 spans 13 amino acids. Trimming stripped 0 bases from V and 6 bases from J, with 6 bases between. CDR1 and CDR2 from the germline V gene are SGHRS and YFSETQ. The CDR3 protein is CASSLGSDEKLFF. The CDR3 DNA reads as TGCGCCAGCAGCTTGGGGTCGGATGAAAAACTGTTTTTT.

This chain uses TRBV6-1 with TRBJ2-2, with TRBD1 matching over 9 bases. From germline, CDR1 is MNHNS and CDR2 SASEGT. After removal of 1 base from V and 6 bases from J, the junction contained 3 bases not matched to a gene. This CDR3 is 15 amino acids long. The CDR3 reads CASSEVGQGAGELFF. The CDR3, as DNA: TGTGCCAGCAGTGAAGTGGGACAGGGAGCCGGGGAGCTGTTTTTT.

This sequence joins TRBV5-1 and TRBJ1-2; 8 nucleotides line up with TRBD1. J lost 3 bases, V lost 4 bases, and 11 bases had no gene match. The CDR3 sequence is 16 residues long. CDR1 is SGHRS, CDR2 YFSETQ, per germline. DNA for the CDR3: TGCGCCAGCAGCCCCGGACAGGGAGCGCCCTACTATGGCTACACCTTC. Its protein is CASSPGQGAPYYGYTF.

The chain carries TRBV7-9 and TRBJ2-5; 7 bases agree with TRBD2. In germline, CDR1 is SEHNR, CDR2 FQNEAQ (reference sequence). The junction had 11 bases not matched to a gene; V was cut back by 2 bases and J by 5 bases. The CDR3 is 16 amino acids. CDR3: CASSLPYQGGEETQYF. The DNA for the CDR3 is TGTGCCAGCAGCTTACCCTATCAGGGAGGGGAGGAGACCCAGTACTTC.

The CDR3 DNA sequence: TGTGCCAGCTTCGACACGGGGGGAGTGAACACTGAAGCTTTCTTT. As protein: CASFDTGGVNTEAFF. This sequence joins TRBV6-5 and TRBJ1-1, with D perhaps matching TRBD1 (5 bases). This CDR3 spans 15 amino acids. Trimming removed 8 bases from V and 0 bases from J, with 16 bases in between. Germline V gene sequence: CDR1 MNHEY, CDR2 SVGAGI.